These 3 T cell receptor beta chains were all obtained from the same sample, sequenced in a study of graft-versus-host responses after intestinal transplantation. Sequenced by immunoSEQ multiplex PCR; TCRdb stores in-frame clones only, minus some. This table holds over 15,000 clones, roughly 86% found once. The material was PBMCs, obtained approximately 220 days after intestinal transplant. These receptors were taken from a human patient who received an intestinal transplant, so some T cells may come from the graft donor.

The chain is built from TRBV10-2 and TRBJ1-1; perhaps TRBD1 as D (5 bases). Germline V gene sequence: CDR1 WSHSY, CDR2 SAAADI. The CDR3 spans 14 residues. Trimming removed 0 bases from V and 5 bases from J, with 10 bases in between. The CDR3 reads CASSESGGGTEAFF. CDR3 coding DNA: TGCGCCAGCAGTGAGTCCGGGGGAGGGACTGAAGCTTTCTTT.

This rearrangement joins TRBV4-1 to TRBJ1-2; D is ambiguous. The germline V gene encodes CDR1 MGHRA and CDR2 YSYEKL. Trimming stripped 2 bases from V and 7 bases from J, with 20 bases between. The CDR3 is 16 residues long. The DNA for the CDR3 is TGCGCCAGCAGCCAACCTCTTTTGGGGTTAGAAGGTGGCTACACCTTC. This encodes CASSQPLLGLEGGYTF.

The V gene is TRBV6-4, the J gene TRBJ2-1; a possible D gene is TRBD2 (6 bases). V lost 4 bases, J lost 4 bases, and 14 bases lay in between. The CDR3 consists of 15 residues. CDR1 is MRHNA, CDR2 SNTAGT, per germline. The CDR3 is CASSVGGKGYNEQFF. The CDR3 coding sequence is TGTGCCAGCAGTGTTGGAGGGAAGGGTTACAATGAGCAGTTCTTC.